The 2 T cell receptor beta chains given below trace back to one sample, sequenced in a study of blood T cell repertoires in COVID-19. Data came from immunoSEQ multiplex PCR; TCRdb stores just in-frame clones and leaves some out. Of about 160,000 clones in the sample, 65% to 90% are singletons; the top ten hold around 7%. The source material was peripheral blood. All receptors come from a woman aged 40-49 years with COVID-19, enrolled during active disease.

The chain is built from TRBV7-6 and TRBJ2-7; 10 nucleotides line up with TRBD2. With 7 bases clipped from V and 2 bases from J, the junction kept 5 bases outside the gene matches. The CDR3 consists of 14 residues. CDR1 and CDR2 from the germline V gene are SGHVS and FNYEAQ. For the CDR3, the DNA is TGTGCCAGCACCCCCGGACTAGCGGCCTACGAGCAGTACTTC. This translates into CASTPGLAAYEQYF.

This chain uses TRBV11-1 with TRBJ2-7; possibly TRBD2 for D (6 bases). Germline-derived CDR1 and CDR2 are SGHAT and FQDESV (reference sequence). V was pared by 5 bases and J by 2 bases, with 13 bases between. The CDR3 is made up of 14 amino acids. The CDR3 region has the DNA TGTGCCAGCAGCGCCCGCCCGGGGGCCTACGAGCAGTACTTC. Translating gives CASSARPGAYEQYF.